Here is one TCR beta chain with its context. This clone's antigen is unknown. Qualities for individual bases were not recorded, and no much larger clone is one base off. This sample was taken from a study of cytomegalovirus exposure and HLA in healthy donors listed by TCRdb under 2017. As for the study more broadly: According to an earlier analysis of several hundred of the donors, roughly 180 million T cells yielded roughly 110 million unique TCR beta sequences and approximately 300 Gb of sequence data. An early release covering just under 650 HLA-typed donors comprised roughly 300 gigabases of sequencing data and around 85 million unique TCR sequences. Of the approximately 400 genotyped donors, more than 75% were placed in the genetic ancestry cluster associated with self-reported Caucasian donors. The study aimed to test whether signatures of past pathogen exposure could be identified by cataloging public T cell receptors. The study used immunosequencing to profile the T cell repertoires of 666 subjects and linked those repertoires to cytomegalovirus serostatus. Besides the first cohort of around 700 subjects, a separate validation cohort made up of 120 or so different subjects was used. The study combined high-throughput TCR immunosequencing, statistical association of individual TCRs with disease status, and machine learning to predict cytomegalovirus infection status. In a later analysis, previously published TCR beta repertoires from about 640 donors were re-analyzed and high-resolution HLA genotyping was added so that TCR occurrence patterns could be studied. The later analysis used no new phenotypic data to find candidate immune exposures, relying instead on TCR beta sequences and their occurrence across donors. An earlier analysis of around 580 of the donors used high-throughput TCR beta sequencing to judge whether each TCR beta V gene segment behaved as functional or pseudogenic. Donor age, sex, ethnicity and CMV serostatus were compiled together with the repertoire data. A later genetic analysis used genome-wide SNP genotypes for about 65% of the 666 donors, treating that subset as a discovery cohort. Every repertoire in the discovery cohort had been generated on one and the same sequencing platform. Class I and class II HLA loci were covered by the typing at four-digit resolution. The number of donors typed differed by locus, with 629-630 for A, B, C, DRB1 and DQB1, 522 for DQA1, nearly 610 for DPA1, and under 490 for DPB1. Several DR-DQ haplotypes were treated as single units for association and clustering because of strong linkage in the cohort. Among under 450 genotyped donors of the cohort, an average of approximately 250,000 unique TCR beta nucleotide sequences were sequenced per donor, around a sixth of them non-productive.

Taken from the germline V gene, the CDR1 and CDR2 loops are SGHRS and YFSETQ. The CDR3 numbers 15 residues from cysteine through phenylalanine. Just CDR3 DNA is preserved here, 45 bases in frame from base 1. The junction shows trimming of 3 bases on V and 0 bases on J, plus 9 bases between the germline ends. Summary of the overall study and its limitations: A further reported finding was that TCR beta sequences accurately predicted the HLA-A and HLA-B alleles for most subjects in the first cohort. In an earlier analysis of approximately 590 of the donors, most TCR beta V segments appeared in productive rearrangements about 87% or about 30% of the time, broadly matching IMGT annotations. A later analysis reported that several top co-occurrence clusters appeared linked to parvovirus B19, influenza, CMV and Epstein-Barr virus. The study listed 150 to 200 TCR beta chains as associated with cytomegalovirus. CMV serostatus was the only immune exposure information available for the cohort. According to the authors, the approach could potentially be generalized to other disease states and immunological phenotypes. Linkage disequilibrium might explain the correlated functional status among segregating V segments, but an unknown experimental factor could not be excluded. HLA typing was unavailable for some donors at each locus, so association tests used only the typed subset. The presence/absence analyses assumed that sequencing depth was roughly uniform across donors, and that assumption may not be true. When HLA alleles, especially DR and DQ, strongly co-occurred, attributing TCR associations to individual alleles was difficult. At a false discovery rate of 0.05, a later analysis linked 16,951 TCR beta sequences to specific HLA alleles. Most CMV-associated TCR beta chains appeared to be HLA-restricted in a later analysis, and the HLA associations seemed to be driven largely by CMV exposure. While some public TCRs were present in many individuals, most TCR sequences turned up only very rarely across donors. The earlier analysis of some 540 of the donors excluded 15 to 20 rarely observed V segments, including chromosome 9 orphons, because counts were too low. Compared with the roughly 700-donor mean, donors in an Asian-associated ancestry cluster had fewer N-insertions in productive TCRs, according to a later genetic analysis. Only TCR beta chains were sequenced in this cohort, and the absence of alpha or paired-chain data limited detectable features. A later genetic analysis associated a missense DCLRE1C variant with V-gene and J-gene trimming of TCR beta chains, and an independent cohort replicated the association. In vitro tests confirmed that a few of the cytomegalovirus-associated TCR beta chains recognize cytomegalovirus antigens. Some IMGT-functional V segments, including TRBV6-2 and TRBV6-3, could not be distinguished by the 87-base-pair reads and were therefore excluded. In a later analysis, HLA-associated TCR beta chains were found to be more clonally expanded and to have lower generation probabilities than equally common non-associated chains. The classifier was reported to diagnose cytomegalovirus status with high specificity and sensitivity in both the original cohort and the validation cohort. A cluster of highly shared sequence variants was judged likely to be a technical artifact of the sequencing pipeline. A later analysis found that TCR association rates varied across HLA loci, with DRB1 alleles showing the most associated TCRs and HLA-C alleles the fewest.

In total, 600 or so healthy bone marrow donors made up the cohort. At the time of sampling, every cohort member was nominally healthy, though immune exposures that went unrecorded were likely present. The donor was CMV seronegative and was included in the group of a few hundred seronegative cohort members. Each donor provided a peripheral blood sample, and peripheral blood mononuclear cells were used for TCR beta sequencing. Genomic DNA was extracted from the blood cell samples with the Qiagen DNeasy Blood Extraction Kit. Library construction relied on the immunoSEQ multiplex PCR assay. The multiplex PCR relied on a mix of 60 forward primers for TCR Vbeta segments and 13 reverse primers for TCR Jbeta segments. The CDR3 region of rearranged TCR beta genes was amplified from genomic DNA with a multiplex PCR assay. The amplified TCR beta libraries were sequenced on the Illumina HiSeq System as 87-base-pair reads. On the study's bioinformatics: A later analysis counted tens of millions of unique TCR beta chains across the roughly 700 repertoires, and 10 million to 11 million of these chains were shared by at least two donors. Raw reads were error-corrected and collapsed into unique sequences with a nearest-neighbor algorithm that merged closely related sequences to remove PCR and sequencing errors. Alignment of CDR3 sequences to IMGT reference sequences was used to assign V, D and J gene segments. For a sequence to be retained, a match of at least six nucleotides to both a V gene segment and a J gene segment was required. Rearrangements were called productive when the CDR3 lacked stop codons and stayed in frame with V and J; all others were non-productive. CDR3 was defined by IMGT convention, running from the second conserved V-encoded cysteine to the conserved J-encoded phenylalanine. Sequences without an unambiguous match to a single V gene segment were excluded from the earlier analysis of about 630 of the donors. In an earlier analysis of approximately 560 of the donors, a V segment was called functional when productive rearrangements were above 56.7%, and segregating when the standard deviation between donors exceeded 5%. A statistical classification framework was developed to diagnose cytomegalovirus status using the catalog of TCR beta chain sequences. V and J gene assignment, in a later analysis, came from comparing TCR nucleotide sequences with IMGT/GENE-DB human TR gene sequences. A later analysis assigned CDR3 sequences and most-parsimonious VDJ recombination scenarios with the TCRdist pipeline. In a later analysis, each TCR beta chain was defined by its CDR3 amino acid sequence together with its V-gene family, and reads lacking a unique V-gene family were excluded. To address suspected cross-contamination and a sequencing artifact, a later analysis removed several hundred highly shared, low-generation-probability nucleotide sequences. For each public chain, a later analysis derived a clonal expansion index from normalized ranks of inferred template counts within each repertoire. A later analysis computed generation probabilities with a VDJ recombination model fitted to out-of-frame rearrangements, and checked the results against IGoR. In a later analysis, TCR-TCR, TCR-HLA and TCR-CMV co-occurrence was scored with hypergeometric tests, and a repertoire-size bias correction was applied to TCR pairs. A later analysis estimated false discovery rates by permuting HLA or CMV assignments 20 times. In a later analysis, co-occurring TCRs were grouped with DBSCAN, and TCRdist sequence similarity was added when clustering was performed within HLA-allele-positive subsets. Repertoires with fewer than 30,000 or more than 120,000 public chains, plus five repertoires with anomalous nucleotide sharing, were excluded from co-occurrence clustering. Here the immuneACCESS table is served through TCRdb, limited to in-frame sequences with V and J called. Missing clones are a known gap in these copies; in checked studies unresolved V genes cover under half, and the rest lacks a known reason. V, J and clone size are those of that table, while D and trimming were read from the DNA. The sample table shows about 120,000 clones, and approximately 79% are seen once. Around 4% of the sample is in the top ten clones.

The clonotype originates from a man aged 25-40 years in good health and CMV-seronegative. Sequences were obtained from PBMCs. Recombination linked TRBV5-1 to TRBJ2-2; the D gene lacks a confident call. The CDR3 has the sequence CASSSLTANTGELFF. In nucleotide form, the sequence is TGCGCCAGCAGCTCCCTTACAGCGAACACCGGGGAGCTGTTTTTT.